The 28 T cell receptor beta chains below were found in one sample sequenced in a study of cytomegalovirus exposure and HLA in healthy donors. It was with 60 Vbeta and 13 Jbeta primers that the PCR ran. Sequencing used immunoSEQ multiplex PCR; TCRdb keeps in-frame clones, though not all of them. The profile covers some 90,000 clones, with about 80% appearing a single time and around 0.53% taken by the ten largest. The sequencing input was PBMCs. These receptors were collected from a man aged 25 to 40 in good health and CMV-seronegative.

The V and J genes are TRBV5-4 and TRBJ1-4; D is unresolved. Germline assignment: CDR1 SGHNT and CDR2 YYREEE (reference sequence). Trimming left V 2 bases short and J 0 bases short, with 8 bases between. This CDR3 comprises 15 residues. CDR3 sequence reads: CASSLAVATNEKLFF. The DNA for the CDR3 is TGTGCCAGCAGCTTAGCCGTTGCAACTAATGAAAAACTGTTTTTT.

The chain is built from TRBV6-4 and TRBJ2-1; 7 nucleotides line up with TRBD2. J gave up 7 bases and V 2 bases, and 8 bases lay outside the gene matches. Germline CDR1 and CDR2: MRHNA and SNTAGT. CDR3 size: 15 residues. CDR3 region: CASSDGTTLSNEQFF. The CDR3 DNA reads as TGTGCCAGCAGTGACGGGACTACCCTCTCTAATGAGCAGTTCTTC.

The gene calls are TRBV13 and TRBJ1-1; 7 bases fit TRBD1. Germline V lookup: CDR1 PRHDT, CDR2 FYEKMQ (reference sequence). Trimming removed 6 bases from V and 6 bases from J; junction bases left unmatched: 13. The CDR3 length is 15 residues. CDR3 DNA sequence: TGTGCCAGCAGACGACTTCAGACAGGGAGCCCTGAAGCTTTCTTT. It yields the protein CASRRLQTGSPEAFF.

J is TRBJ2-2 and V is TRBV27, with unresolved D. Germline V gives CDR1 MNHEY, CDR2 SMNVEV (reference sequence). CDR3 length equals 14 residues. Trimming took off 2 bases at V and 4 bases at J, with 8 bases between the two ends. CDR3 in DNA: TGTGCCAGCAGTTTACTACTTGGCACCGGGGAGCTGTTTTTT. This codes for CASSLLLGTGELFF.

J is TRBJ1-1 and V is TRBV18; 8 nucleotides agree with TRBD1. Germline loops: CDR1 KGHSH, CDR2 LQKENI. After removal of 3 bases from V and 10 bases from J, the junction contained 10 bases not matched to a gene. The CDR3 contains 14 residues. The CDR3 sequence: CASSPTSGTGPAFF. The CDR3 bases are TGTGCCAGCTCACCCACGTCCGGGACAGGTCCAGCTTTCTTT. Full variable domain (outside the CDR3, taken from reference TRBV18 and TRBJ1-1): NAGVMQNPRHLVRRRGQEARLRCSPMKGHSHVYWYRQLPEEGLKFMVYLQKENIIDESGMPKERFSAEFPKEGPSILRIQQVVRGDSAAYFCASSPTSGTGPAFFGQGTRLTVV.

The J gene is TRBJ1-3, the V gene TRBV4-1; D gene unclear. CDR1 MGHRA and CDR2 YSYEKL come from the germline V gene. Trimming took off 0 bases at V and 2 bases at J, with 2 bases between the two ends. CDR3 length: 13 residues. CDR3 protein: CASSQDTGNTIYF. The CDR3 DNA is TGCGCCAGCAGCCAAGATACTGGAAACACCATATATTTT.

The chain carries TRBV7-9 and TRBJ2-7, with D possibly being TRBD2 (6 bases). From germline, CDR1 is SEHNR and CDR2 FQNEAQ (reference sequence). Trimming cost V 5 bases and J 2 bases, with 16 bases left between them. CDR3 length equals 15 residues. This CDR3 is CASSRTEGLPYEQYF. DNA of the CDR3: TGTGCCAGCAGCCGAACCGAAGGACTACCCTACGAGCAGTACTTC.

The CDR3 protein is CATSRRDRSSGNTIYF. For the CDR3, the DNA is TGTGCCACCAGCAGGAGGGACAGGTCCTCTGGAAACACCATATATTTT. V gene TRBV15 combines with J gene TRBJ1-3; 8 bases are shared with TRBD1. With 3 bases clipped from V and 0 bases from J, the junction kept 4 bases outside the gene matches. The length of the CDR3 is 16 residues. CDR1 LNHNV and CDR2 YYDKDF come from the germline V gene (reference sequence).

The chain joins TRBV5-1 to TRBJ2-3; no firm D call. V shed 4 bases and J shed 0 bases, with 12 bases lying between them. CDR1 is SGHRS and CDR2 is YFSETQ in the germline V gene. The CDR3 is made up of 15 amino acids. CDR3 amino acids: CASSMYRPSTDTQYF. The CDR3 DNA sequence: TGCGCCAGCAGCATGTACAGACCCAGCACAGATACGCAGTATTTT.

The V gene is TRBV28, the J gene TRBJ1-5; 8 bases map to TRBD1. V lost 6 bases, J lost 2 bases, and 6 bases stayed unmatched. The germline gives CDR1 MDHEN, CDR2 SYDVKM. CDR3 length: 15 amino acids. The CDR3 region is CASSTGTGGNQPQHF. As DNA, the CDR3 is TGTGCCAGCAGCACCGGGACAGGTGGCAATCAGCCCCAGCATTTT.

The rearrangement joins TRBV18 to TRBJ1-6; the D gene is possibly TRBD1 (6 bases). Per germline, CDR1 KGHSH and CDR2 LQKENI. Trimming pared 4 bases from V and 7 bases from J, leaving 23 bases between. This CDR3 spans 18 amino acids. The CDR3 DNA reads TGTGCCAGCTCACTTGCCGGCCGGCAGGGGATAGAGAATTCACCCCTCCACTTT. Its protein product is CASSLAGRQGIENSPLHF.

The V call is TRBV9, the J call TRBJ2-3, with TRBD2 identical over 7 bases. Germline V CDR1 and CDR2: SGDLS, YYNGEE. Trimming removed 3 bases from V and 1 base from J; junction bases left unmatched: 11. The CDR3 loop spans 17 amino acids. CDR3 coding DNA: TGTGCCAGCAGCGCCGGGACTAAGTTTGGGGGCACAGATACGCAGTATTTT. Its protein is CASSAGTKFGGTDTQYF.

The chain couples TRBV5-6 to TRBJ1-1, with 10 bases lining up with TRBD1. Trimming took 2 bases from V and 4 from J; bases not matched to a gene: 5. Germline values: CDR1 SGHDT, CDR2 YYEEEE. The CDR3 sequence is 15 residues long. CDR3 amino acids: CASSLPRDRGTEAFF. The CDR3 DNA sequence: TGTGCCAGCAGCTTACCCCGGGACAGGGGCACTGAAGCTTTCTTT.

The chain employs TRBV2 and TRBJ2-1; 9 positions match TRBD2. The V gene's germline CDR1 is SNHLY and CDR2 FYNNEI. The ends lost 7 bases at V and 8 bases at J; junction bases unmatched: 12. The CDR3 is 15 residues long. CDR3 sequence (DNA): TGTGCCAGCAACTTGGGCCTAGCGGGGCGGTATGAGCAGTTCTTC. The encoded protein is CASNLGLAGRYEQFF.

The chain couples TRBV5-1 to TRBJ2-3; D is undetermined. Germline CDR1 is SGHRS and CDR2 is YFSETQ. This CDR3 spans 15 amino acids. V shed 2 bases and J shed 0 bases, with 10 bases lying between them. In DNA form, the CDR3 reads TGCGCCAGCAGCTTCGATGGAGTTAGCACAGATACGCAGTATTTT. This codes for CASSFDGVSTDTQYF. The whole variable domain, remainder taken from reference TRBV5-1 and TRBJ2-3, is KAGVTQTPRYLIKTRGQQVTLSCSPISGHRSVSWYQQTPGQGLQFLFEYFSETQRNKGNFPGRFSGRQFSNSRSEMNVSTLELGDSALYLCASSFDGVSTDTQYFGPGTRLTVL.

This chain joins TRBV5-4 and TRBJ1-2; unclear D gene. This CDR3 contains 16 residues. Germline lookup yields CDR1 SGHNT and CDR2 YYREEE (reference sequence). The V gene lost 2 bases and the J gene lost 0 bases, with 14 bases spanning the gap. DNA for the CDR3: TGTGCCAGCAGCTTCAGGTTCGGCAGAGCTAACTATGGCTACACCTTC. Translating gives CASSFRFGRANYGYTF.

This clone has a single count. V usage is TRBV4-2 and J usage is TRBJ2-7; TRBD1 might be the D (5 bases). Germline V CDR1 and CDR2: LGHNA, YNFKEQ. The CDR3 consists of 17 residues. Trimming removed 0 bases from V and 2 bases from J, with 17 bases in between. Here the CDR3 DNA reads TGTGCCAGCAGCCAAGATTTAATGGGGCAGCGACCCTACGAGCAGTACTTC. Translating gives CASSQDLMGQRPYEQYF.

Turning to this clone: The junction shows a germline mismatch at one end, possibly a read error. As DNA, the CDR3 is TGTGCCAGCAGCGGACAGGGATTCTCCGACGAGCAGTACTTC. Translation gives CASSGQGFSDEQYF. The V gene is TRBV9, the J gene TRBJ2-7; TRBD1 matches at 7 bases. Per germline, CDR1 SGDLS and CDR2 YYNGEE. The CDR3 runs 14 residues. The whole variable domain, remainder taken from reference TRBV9 and TRBJ2-7, is DSGVTQTPKHLITATGQRVTLRCSPRSGDLSVYWYQQSLDQGLQFLIQYYNGEERAKGNILERFSAQQFPDLHSELNLSSLELGDSALYFCASSGQGFSDEQYFGPGTRLTVT.

V and J are TRBV11-3 and TRBJ1-1, with a possible D match to TRBD1 (5 bases). Deletions cut 2 bases from V and 4 bases from J, with 17 bases between. CDR1 and CDR2 from the germline V gene are SGHNT and YENEEA. CDR3 length equals 16 residues. CDR3 sequence reads: CASSLFGGGKGTEAFF. The CDR3 DNA follows: TGTGCCAGCAGCTTATTCGGGGGGGGAAAGGGCACTGAAGCTTTCTTT.

This chain connects TRBV28 to TRBJ2-1; TRBD2 might be the D (6 bases). The CDR3 runs to 16 residues. Germline-derived CDR1 and CDR2 are MDHEN and SYDVKM. Trimming shortened V by 4 bases and J by 0 bases, and 13 bases separated the two germline ends. The CDR3 reads CASSSRDSSSYNEQFF. CDR3 coding DNA: TGTGCCAGCAGTTCAAGGGACTCCAGCTCCTACAATGAGCAGTTCTTC.

The chain combines TRBV21-1 with TRBJ2-7; the table's D call TRBD1 went unverified against the DNA. TRBV21-1 is a known pseudogene. This CDR3 region has 14 residues. The DNA of the CDR3 is TGTGCCAGCAGCCAGCGACAGGGCCCCTACGAGCAGTACGTC. Amino acids: CASSQRQGPYEQYV.

The rearrangement joins TRBV2 to TRBJ2-2, with D possibly matching TRBD1 (5 bases). The CDR3 loop spans 16 amino acids. Germline V gene lookup returns CDR1 SNHLY and CDR2 FYNNEI. V lost 5 bases and J lost 5, with 18 bases in between. Written as DNA, the CDR3 is TGTGCCAGCAGTACACACTCAAGGGGCACTACCGGGGAGCTGTTTTTT. Protein sequence: CASSTHSRGTTGELFF.

V and J are TRBV19 and TRBJ2-1; 10 nucleotides match TRBD2. There are 18 residues in the CDR3. Germline lookup yields CDR1 LNHDA and CDR2 SQIVND (reference sequence). V lost 6 bases, J lost 9 bases, and 20 bases stayed unmatched. CDR3 region: CASSPYVSSGSGGGEQFF. CDR3 DNA sequence: TGTGCCAGTAGCCCTTACGTTTCTAGCGGGAGCGGTGGCGGTGAGCAGTTCTTC.

This chain links TRBV29-1 with TRBJ2-6, with 9 nucleotides matching TRBD1. This CDR3 comprises 17 residues. The germline CDR1 and CDR2 sequences are SQVTM and ANQGSEA. After removal of 3 bases from V and 2 bases from J, the junction contained 8 bases not matched to a gene. CDR3 nucleotide sequence: TGCAGCGTTGATCAGGGGACAGGGATCCCTGGGGCCAACGTCCTGACTTTC. This codes for CSVDQGTGIPGANVLTF.

A single count supports this clone. The sample carries other DNA sequences with the same CDR3. The chain is built from TRBV19 and TRBJ1-1; TRBD1 matches at 8 bases. Germline CDR1 and CDR2: LNHDA and SQIVND (reference sequence). This CDR3 spans 14 amino acids. Trimming cost V 5 bases and J 0 bases; bases outside gene matches: 2. The CDR3 DNA reads TGTGCCAGTAGTTTGGGACAGGTGAACACTGAAGCTTTCTTT. Protein product: CASSLGQVNTEAFF.

The chain combines TRBV15 with TRBJ2-1; TRBD2 matches 14 bases. This CDR3 comprises 16 residues. With 5 bases clipped from V and 9 bases from J, the junction kept 9 bases outside the gene matches. Germline CDR1 LNHNV, CDR2 YYDKDF (reference sequence). CDR3 loop: CATSGLAGGSVVEQFF. CDR3 sequence (DNA): TGTGCCACCAGCGGACTAGCGGGGGGTTCGGTTGTTGAGCAGTTCTTC.

CDR3 amino acids: CSVERDRDHGYTF. In DNA form, the CDR3 reads TGCAGCGTTGAGCGGGATCGGGACCATGGCTACACCTTC. This chain joins TRBV29-1 and TRBJ1-2; perhaps TRBD1 as D (5 bases). The CDR3 extends over 13 amino acids. Trimming shortened V by 3 bases and J by 6 bases, and 14 bases separated the two germline ends. The V gene's germline CDR1 is SQVTM and CDR2 ANQGSEA.

V usage is TRBV27 and J usage is TRBJ2-3; the match to TRBD1 covers 7 bases. This CDR3 is 15 amino acids long. The V segment lost 3 bases and the J segment 4 bases; nucleotides outside the gene matches: 7. Germline CDR1 reads MNHEY; CDR2 reads SMNVEV (reference sequence). CDR3 bases: TGTGCCAGCAGTTTTCTGACAGGGCGCCCAGATACGCAGTATTTT. It specifies CASSFLTGRPDTQYF.